This TCR beta chain derives from a study of T cells in Graves' hyperthyroidism and ophthalmopathy. Exclusions: uncontrolled infection, other autoimmune disease, pregnancy, lactation. This clonotype was observed at least ten times. Its specificity is unknown. Germline V gives CDR1 MGHRA, CDR2 YSYEKL. Trimming left V 1 base short and J 4 bases short, with 8 bases between. The CDR3 totals 14 residues. The study's findings and limits: The majority of expanded thyroid clonotypes above 0.001 also appeared in blood. Ophthalmopathy was separated from stable hyperthyroidism by a 13 V-J model.

Authors of the study amplified TCR beta CDR3 regions from RNA transcripts. TCR CDR3 regions were first amplified by RT-PCR with HTBI primers. MiXCR was run by TCRdb on the multiplex PCR reads, yielding one entry per CDR3 protein. The table lists about 400,000 distinct CDR3 sequences, over 12% of them singletons. Sequencing used blood. This TCR was recovered from a man aged 50-59 years with Graves' ophthalmopathy. The chain recombines TRBV4-1 with TRBJ1-5; the D is unclear. The CDR3: CASSQVGLNQPQHF. The DNA of the CDR3 is TGCGCCAGCAGCCAAGTAGGACTAAATCAGCCCCAGCATTTT.